One sample yielded the 21 T cell receptor beta chains listed below, sequenced in a study of a mutant IDH1 vaccine in newly diagnosed glioma. The time point here: week 23, last vaccination. Each dose of the vaccine consisted of 300 ug of mutant IDH1 20-mer peptide, with topical imiquimod. Their cognate antigens are unknown. This table comes from immunoSEQ multiplex PCR, and its TCRdb copy is limited to in-frame clones, with some not included. Among around 29,000 clones listed, over 80% were seen once. Sequences were derived from PBMCs, sampled from a glioma patient whose treatment included an IDH1 peptide vaccine. The receptors here all came from a young woman with glioma.

The chain uses TRBV13 and TRBJ1-5; weak D call: TRBD1 (5 bases). The length of the CDR3 is 15 residues. Trimming left V 3 bases short and J 4 bases short, with 13 bases between. Germline assignment: CDR1 PRHDT and CDR2 FYEKMQ (reference sequence). The CDR3 is CASSFQGLGNQPQHF. Here the CDR3 DNA reads TGTGCCAGCAGCTTCCAGGGCCTTGGGAATCAGCCCCAGCATTTT.

This rearrangement joins TRBV6-5 to TRBJ2-3; D is unclear. V was trimmed by 5 bases and J by 2 bases, leaving 8 bases between them. The CDR3 covers 13 residues. Germline V CDR1 and CDR2: MNHEY, SVGAGI. Here the CDR3 DNA reads TGTGCCAGCAGTCCCTACGTCACAGATACGCAGTATTTT. Its protein is CASSPYVTDTQYF.

The CDR3 bases are TGTGCCAGCAGGTCCTGGCGTACTTTTACCTCTGGGGCCAACGTCCTGACTTTC. Translated: CASRSWRTFTSGANVLTF. This chain links TRBV5-8 with TRBJ2-6; D is undetermined. Germline V gives CDR1 SGHTS, CDR2 YDEGEE. V was pared by 5 bases and J by 0 bases, with 18 bases between. CDR3 length equals 18 residues.

This chain connects TRBV7-6 to TRBJ2-2, with 9 nucleotides matching TRBD1. The trim removed 1 base at V and 5 bases at J, leaving 5 bases unmatched. Germline CDR1 is SGHVS and CDR2 is FNYEAQ. The CDR3 covers 16 residues. This chain's CDR3 is CASSLGDRASTGELFF. In DNA form, the CDR3 reads TGTGCCAGCAGCTTAGGGGACAGGGCGAGTACCGGGGAGCTGTTTTTT.

The chain combines TRBV5-1 with TRBJ1-4; the D is unclear. V was clipped by 3 bases and J by 0 bases, with 3 bases between them. Germline lookup yields CDR1 SGHRS and CDR2 YFSETQ. This CDR3 is built from 13 residues. CDR3 loop: CASSWATNEKLFF. The CDR3 nucleotides read TGCGCCAGCAGCTGGGCAACTAATGAAAAACTGTTTTTT.

J is TRBJ2-2 and V is TRBV10-1, with D unresolved. V was trimmed by 0 bases and J by 0 bases, leaving 17 bases between them. Germline CDR1 is WNHNN and CDR2 is SYGVQD (reference sequence). The CDR3 is 19 residues long. The CDR3 here is CASSESLSRQPPNTGELFF. CDR3 DNA sequence: TGCGCCAGCAGTGAGTCCCTATCCAGGCAGCCCCCGAACACCGGGGAGCTGTTTTTT.

The CDR3 DNA is TGCGCCAGCAGACCTCCGGGACAGAAGACGCCAGATACGCAGTATTTT. Its translation: CASRPPGQKTPDTQYF. The V gene is TRBV4-1, the J gene TRBJ2-3, with 7 bases aligning to TRBD1. The CDR3 covers 16 residues. From germline, CDR1 is MGHRA and CDR2 YSYEKL. Trimming removed 6 bases from V and 4 bases from J; junction bases left unmatched: 13.

This sequence joins TRBV27 and TRBJ2-7, with D tentatively TRBD2 (6 bases). Germline values: CDR1 MNHEY, CDR2 SMNVEV (reference sequence). There are 16 residues in the CDR3. The V end lost 7 bases, the J end lost 6 bases, and 25 bases lay between the germline ends. The CDR3 sequence: CASMVAGPPFSGEQYF. CDR3 nucleotide sequence: TGTGCCAGCATGGTGGCGGGACCCCCATTTAGCGGCGAGCAGTACTTC.

This rearrangement joins TRBV2 to TRBJ1-5; D is undetermined. In germline, CDR1 is SNHLY, CDR2 FYNNEI. The CDR3 consists of 17 residues. V was pared by 1 base and J by 9 bases, with 22 bases between. The CDR3 coding sequence is TGTGCCAGCAGTGAAGGTAGGACTCCTGGGGTCGGCGGGCCCCAGCATTTT. Translating it yields CASSEGRTPGVGGPQHF. Variable domain in full (rest from reference TRBV2 and TRBJ1-5): EPEVTQTPSHQVTQMGQEVILRCVPISNHLYFYWYRQILGQKVEFLVSFYNNEISEKSEIFDDQFSVERPDGSNFTLKIRSTKLEDSAMYFCASSEGRTPGVGGPQHFGDGTRLSIL.

The chain uses TRBV9 and TRBJ1-2; weak D call: TRBD1 (6 bases). Germline lookup yields CDR1 SGDLS and CDR2 YYNGEE. The CDR3 totals 15 residues. V lost 1 base to trimming and J lost 0 bases, with 10 bases between them. The CDR3 DNA follows: TGTGCCAGCAGCGTATGGGACAAGGCTAACTATGGCTACACCTTC. It yields the protein CASSVWDKANYGYTF.

The genes are TRBV23-1 and TRBJ2-5, with 8 bases lining up with TRBD1. TRBV23-1 belongs to the ORF category, with a function that is uncertain. The CDR3 runs to 20 residues. V lost 0 bases to trimming and J lost 3 bases; unmatched junction nucleotides: 18. The CDR3 loop is CASSQSSGQGAPHNEETQYF. CDR3 DNA: TGCGCCAGCAGTCAATCGAGCGGGCAGGGGGCGCCCCATAACGAAGAGACCCAGTACTTC.

The chain joins TRBV15 to TRBJ2-6, with D possibly TRBD2 on 5 matching bases. V lost 0 bases to trimming and J lost 1 base, with 7 bases between them. Looked up from germline, CDR1 is LNHNV and CDR2 is YYDKDF (reference sequence). The CDR3 covers 16 residues. The CDR3 DNA follows: TGTGCCACCAGCAGAGATAGGGAGTCTGGGGCCAACGTCCTGACTTTC. It is translated as CATSRDRESGANVLTF.

The CDR3 spells CASSHFWDSLNEKLFF. DNA for the CDR3: TGTGCCAGCAGCCATTTCTGGGACAGTCTTAATGAAAAACTGTTTTTT. The rearrangement links TRBV14 to TRBJ1-4, with 7 bases matching TRBD1. From germline, CDR1 is SGHDN and CDR2 FVKESK. The V gene end was trimmed by 3 bases and the J gene end by 4 bases; junction bases not matched to a gene: 8. The CDR3 spans 16 residues.

The chain carries TRBV7-9 and TRBJ2-1, with 12 bases lining up with TRBD2. V lost 2 bases and J lost 8; bases outside the gene matches: 7. Germline CDR1 and CDR2: SEHNR and FQNEAQ (reference sequence). This CDR3 comprises 16 residues. The CDR3 nucleotides are TGTGCCAGCAGCTTATTCGAGACTAGCGGGAGCGATGAGCAGTTCTTC. Translated, it gives CASSLFETSGSDEQFF.

The chain carries TRBV5-1 and TRBJ1-2; D is unresolved. Germline V gene sequence: CDR1 SGHRS, CDR2 YFSETQ. The V end lost 0 bases, the J end lost 4 bases, and 10 bases lay between the germline ends. The CDR3 extends over 14 amino acids. The DNA for the CDR3 is TGCGCCAGCAGCTTGGCCAGGTTGGCCTATGGCTACACCTTC. Translation: CASSLARLAYGYTF.

The chain has TRBV5-1 and TRBJ2-5; the D is unclear. V lost 0 bases, J lost 5 bases, and 11 bases lay in between. Germline loops: CDR1 SGHRS, CDR2 YFSETQ. The CDR3 covers 14 residues. The DNA for the CDR3 is TGCGCCAGCAGCTTGGCCAGTCTCGGGGAGACCCAGTACTTC. Its protein is CASSLASLGETQYF.

This chain uses TRBV25-1 with TRBJ1-4; D gene ambiguous. The germline V gene has CDR1 MGHDK and CDR2 SYGVNS. The CDR3 loop spans 15 amino acids. V lost 6 bases to trimming and J lost 0 bases, with 11 bases between them. The CDR3 spells CASSRGTTTNEKLFF. CDR3 in DNA: TGTGCCAGCAGCCGGGGAACTACAACTAATGAAAAACTGTTTTTT.

This rearrangement joins TRBV5-1 to TRBJ2-1, with 9 bases aligning to TRBD2. Germline lookup yields CDR1 SGHRS and CDR2 YFSETQ. J gave up 2 bases and V 0 bases, and 0 bases lay outside the gene matches. This CDR3 contains 15 residues. As DNA, the CDR3 is TGCGCCAGCAGCTTGGGACTAGCGGCCTACAATGAGCAGTTCTTC. Protein sequence: CASSLGLAAYNEQFF.

This clone appeared once. The chain employs TRBV23-1 and TRBJ2-7; the match to TRBD1 covers 9 bases. TRBV23-1 is given ORF status, its function remaining uncertain. The CDR3 consists of 13 residues. The trim removed 5 bases at V and 7 bases at J, leaving 6 bases unmatched. CDR3 nucleotides: TGCGCCAGCAGTTTACAGGGGGCGCAGGAGCAGTACTTC. Its translation is CASSLQGAQEQYF.

This clone was counted a single time. The chain recombines TRBV7-9 with TRBJ2-1; TRBD2 might be the D (6 bases). The CDR3 extends over 16 amino acids. With 5 bases removed from V and 1 base from J, the gap between germline ends came to 15 bases. Germline V gene sequence: CDR1 SEHNR, CDR2 FQNEAQ (reference sequence). The CDR3 sequence: CASSVLLAGSYNEQFF. The CDR3 coding sequence is TGTGCCAGCAGCGTTTTACTAGCTGGGTCCTACAATGAGCAGTTCTTC. The variable domain in full, with the rest retrieved from reference TRBV7-9 and TRBJ2-1, is DTGVSQNPRHKITKRGQNVTFRCDPISEHNRLYWYRQTLGQGPEFLTYFQNEAQLEKSRLLSDRFSAERPKGSFSTLEIQRTEQGDSAMYLCASSVLLAGSYNEQFFGPGTRLTVL.

The chain recombines TRBV10-3 with TRBJ2-2; TRBD2 agrees at 8 bases. Unmatched junction bases numbered 10, after V lost 2 bases and J lost 8 bases. This CDR3 has 16 amino acids. Germline-derived CDR1 and CDR2 are ENHRY and SYGVKD. The chain's CDR3 is CAISEPGTSEMGELFF. The CDR3 DNA reads TGTGCCATCAGTGAGCCTGGGACTAGTGAAATGGGGGAGCTGTTTTTT.